The 27 T cell receptor beta chains listed next were all sequenced from one sample in a study of cytomegalovirus exposure and HLA in healthy donors. The PCR was carried out with 60 Vbeta primers and 13 Jbeta primers. Clones were sequenced by immunoSEQ multiplex PCR, and TCRdb holds only the in-frame ones, with some missing. Of some 120,000 clones detected, 70% to 80% appear once; the ten largest clones hold over 3.5%. Sequencing used PBMCs. The source is a man aged 30 to 39 in good health and CMV-seropositive.

The rearrangement joins TRBV7-3 to TRBJ2-6; D may be TRBD1 (6 bases). This CDR3 is 17 amino acids long. The germline CDR1 and CDR2 sequences are SGHTA and FQGTGA. Between the trimmed V and J ends, which lost 4 bases and 2 bases, there was a span of 15 bases. Here the CDR3 DNA reads TGTGCCAGCAGCTCCAGGGGAACGCAGCCTGGGGCCAACGTCCTGACTTTC. Residues: CASSSRGTQPGANVLTF.

Only a few counts were recorded for this clone. V and J are TRBV5-6 and TRBJ2-2, with D possibly TRBD2 on 6 matching bases. Trimming removed 3 bases from V and 6 bases from J, with 24 bases in between. Germline V gene data show CDR1 as SGHDT and CDR2 as YYEEEE. The CDR3 contains 18 residues. The CDR3 bases are TGTGCCAGCAGCTCGACGGGGGTCACTCGTTTCATTCCCGGGGAGCTGTTTTTT. Amino acids: CASSSTGVTRFIPGELFF.

The chain joins TRBV7-2 to TRBJ2-5; D is perhaps TRBD1 (5 bases). V shed 1 base and J shed 4 bases, with 10 bases lying between them. Germline CDR1 SGHTA, CDR2 FQGNSA. This CDR3 has 14 residues. The DNA for the CDR3 is TGTGCCAGCAGCTTAGTTACAGGCACAGAGACCCAGTACTTC. Protein: CASSLVTGTETQYF.

The chain uses TRBV5-5 and TRBJ1-1, with unresolved D. V was clipped by 0 bases and J by 4 bases, with 10 bases between them. The CDR3 sequence is 14 residues long. Per germline, CDR1 SGHKS and CDR2 YYEKEE (reference sequence). The CDR3 DNA follows: TGTGCCAGCAGCTTGGAGGGAGGGCTCACTGAAGCTTTCTTT. Translating it yields CASSLEGGLTEAFF.

This clone occurred a few times. Relative to the germline gene, one junction end is altered; a read error may explain this. The V call is TRBV7-9, the J call TRBJ1-2; D call uncertain. The CDR3 is 12 residues long. The germline V gene encodes CDR1 SEHNR and CDR2 FQNEAQ (reference sequence). This CDR3 is CSSSLRKEGYTF. DNA of the CDR3: TGTTCCAGCAGCTTACGGAAGGAGGGCTACACCTTC. Full variable domain (rest looked up from reference TRBV7-9 and TRBJ1-2): DTGVSQNPRHKITKRGQNVTFRCDPISEHNRLYWYRQTLGQGPEFLTYFQNEAQLEKSRLLSDRFSAERPKGSFSTLEIQRTEQGDSAMYLCSSSLRKEGYTFGSGTRLTVV.

The CDR3 nucleotides are TGTGCCACCAGCACGCTCAGGGAGGTGGTCCAACTCTCTAACTATGGCTACACCTTC. Its protein product is CATSTLREVVQLSNYGYTF. The chain couples TRBV15 to TRBJ1-2; D may be TRBD1 (5 bases). Germline assignment: CDR1 LNHNV and CDR2 YYDKDF (reference sequence). V dropped 4 bases and J dropped 0 bases, with 24 bases sitting between them. The CDR3 extends over 19 amino acids.

The V gene is TRBV11-2, the J gene TRBJ1-5, with 10 bases identical to TRBD1. CDR1 and CDR2 (germline): SGHAT, FQNNGV. The V segment lost 1 base and the J segment 6 bases; nucleotides outside the gene matches: 3. This CDR3 contains 15 residues. CDR3 in amino acids: CASSLGQGAGQPQHF. The CDR3 DNA sequence: TGTGCCAGCAGCTTAGGACAGGGGGCAGGTCAGCCCCAGCATTTT.

V is TRBV5-1 and J is TRBJ2-7; 11 positions match TRBD1. With V trimmed by 4 bases and J by 7 bases, 10 bases remained unmatched. Germline V CDR1 and CDR2: SGHRS, YFSETQ. The CDR3 has 15 amino acids. CDR3 sequence: CASSVFGTGGGEQYF. CDR3 coding DNA: TGCGCCAGCAGCGTTTTCGGGACAGGGGGAGGGGAGCAGTACTTC.

This chain joins TRBV4-1 and TRBJ2-3; TRBD2 agrees at 15 bases. V gave up 4 bases and J gave up 3 bases; unmatched junction bases: 8. The CDR3 is 18 amino acids. The V gene's germline CDR1 is MGHRA and CDR2 YSYEKL. The CDR3 reads CASSPGLAGGPMTDTQYF. Here the CDR3 DNA reads TGCGCCAGCAGCCCCGGACTAGCGGGAGGGCCCATGACAGATACGCAGTATTTT.

The chain joins TRBV11-1 to TRBJ2-3; 8 positions agree with TRBD2. The CDR3 has 15 residues. Germline V gene data show CDR1 as SGHAT and CDR2 as FQDESV (reference sequence). After removal of 1 base from V and 5 bases from J, the junction contained 5 bases not matched to a gene. The DNA of the CDR3 is TGTGCCAGCAGCTTAGGATCGGGGGGGGTAGATACGCAGTATTTT. Its protein product is CASSLGSGGVDTQYF.

This clone has just one count. The chain joins TRBV27 to TRBJ2-1; 10 positions match TRBD2. The trim removed 4 bases at V and 2 bases at J, leaving 5 bases unmatched. Germline V gene lookup returns CDR1 MNHEY and CDR2 SMNVEV (reference sequence). The CDR3 sequence is 16 residues long. The CDR3 DNA is TGTGCCAGCAGTTCCCCCGGGACTAGCGCCTACAATGAGCAGTTCTTC. It yields the protein CASSSPGTSAYNEQFF.

About this clone itself: At one of its ends the junction is not consistent with the germline gene, which may arise from a read error. The chain joins TRBV7-9 to TRBJ2-7; the D gene is possibly TRBD1 (5 bases). There are 14 residues in the CDR3. The V gene's germline CDR1 is SEHNR and CDR2 FQNEAQ (reference sequence). The CDR3 loop is CSSSLRGGVREQYF. The CDR3, as DNA: TGTTCCAGCAGCTTAAGGGGCGGCGTTCGTGAGCAGTACTTC.

Comment on this clone: One junction end disagrees with the germline gene, perhaps due to a read error. The gene calls are TRBV6-1 and TRBJ2-2, with D possibly matching TRBD2 (5 bases). CDR3 length: 14 amino acids. Germline CDR1 is MNHNS and CDR2 is SASEGT. CDR3: CASSERGITEELFF. CDR3 sequence (DNA): TGTGCCAGCAGTGAACGAGGGATCACCGAGGAGCTGTTTTTT.

The chain uses TRBV18 and TRBJ1-1; 8 bases fit TRBD1. CDR3 length: 12 residues. Germline CDR1 is KGHSH and CDR2 is LQKENI. The V segment lost 2 bases and the J segment 11 bases; nucleotides outside the gene matches: 4. CDR3: CASSPERQGAFF. In DNA, the CDR3 is TGTGCCAGCTCACCAGAGAGACAGGGGGCTTTCTTT.

The rearrangement uses TRBV28 and TRBJ2-7; D unresolved. V shed 2 bases and J shed 7 bases, with 6 bases lying between them. The length of the CDR3 is 11 residues. In germline, CDR1 is MDHEN, CDR2 SYDVKM. CDR3 sequence reads: CASSLLREQYF. The CDR3 DNA is TGTGCCAGCAGTTTACTACGGGAGCAGTACTTC.

This chain joins TRBV7-9 and TRBJ1-2; D unclear. Trimming removed 0 bases at V and 7 bases at J, with 6 bases between. Germline V gives CDR1 SEHNR, CDR2 FQNEAQ (reference sequence). This CDR3 is 12 amino acids long. Written as DNA, the CDR3 is TGTGCCAGCAGCTTAGCGCATAGTGGCTACACCTTC. Encoded protein: CASSLAHSGYTF.

The CDR3 bases are TGTGCCAGTAGTATGCGGGAGACCCAGTACTTC. This encodes CASSMRETQYF. This chain connects TRBV19 to TRBJ2-5; D remains unclear. The CDR3 spans 11 residues. The V and J ends lost 3 bases and 5 bases respectively, with 4 bases between them. Germline values: CDR1 LNHDA, CDR2 SQIVND (reference sequence).

The chain employs TRBV9 and TRBJ2-7; D might be TRBD1 (6 bases). The CDR3 runs to 14 residues. Trimming pared 4 bases from V and 5 bases from J, leaving 16 bases between. Germline V lookup: CDR1 SGDLS, CDR2 YYNGEE. CDR3 region: CASSLRDTGHEQYF. In nucleotides, the CDR3 is TGTGCCAGCAGCCTCCGGGACACCGGGCACGAGCAGTACTTC. Full variable domain (rest looked up from reference TRBV9 and TRBJ2-7): DSGVTQTPKHLITATGQRVTLRCSPRSGDLSVYWYQQSLDQGLQFLIQYYNGEERAKGNILERFSAQQFPDLHSELNLSSLELGDSALYFCASSLRDTGHEQYFGPGTRLTVT.

V usage is TRBV14 and J usage is TRBJ2-5; D not resolved. The better agreement between TRBJ2-7 and the DNA end casts doubt on the J call. The CDR3 extends over 11 amino acids. Germline values: CDR1 SGHDN, CDR2 FVKESK. In nucleotides, the CDR3 is TGTGCCAGCAGCCAAGACTACGAGCAGTACTTC. Its protein product is CASSQDYEQYF.

J is TRBJ1-5 and V is TRBV19, with a possible D match to TRBD1 (6 bases). Trimming shortened V by 4 bases and J by 3 bases, and 10 bases separated the two germline ends. CDR1 and CDR2 (germline): LNHDA, SQIVND (reference sequence). The CDR3 is 14 amino acids. The CDR3 DNA follows: TGTGCCAGTAGTACCGGACAGAACAATCAGCCCCAGCATTTT. The encoded protein is CASSTGQNNQPQHF.

V and J are TRBV4-3 and TRBJ2-2; D perhaps matches TRBD2 (5 bases). There are 14 residues in the CDR3. Between the trimmed V and J ends, which lost 4 bases and 5 bases, there was a span of 11 bases. Germline values: CDR1 LGHNA, CDR2 YSLEER. The chain's CDR3 is CASSPGRGTGELFF. In nucleotides, the CDR3 is TGCGCCAGCAGCCCCGGGCGAGGGACCGGGGAGCTGTTTTTT.

The chain joins TRBV11-3 to TRBJ2-2, with 7 bases fitting TRBD2. The ends lost 5 bases at V and 7 bases at J; junction bases unmatched: 13. The germline gives CDR1 SGHNT, CDR2 YENEEA. The CDR3 runs to 16 residues. The CDR3 nucleotides are TGTGCCAGCAGCAGAGAGGGAGAGCGGGATATCGGGGAGCTGTTTTTT. Its translation is CASSREGERDIGELFF.

This chain links TRBV7-2 with TRBJ2-1, with 10 bases aligning to TRBD2. V lost 4 bases and J lost 4; bases outside the gene matches: 4. The CDR3 spans 15 residues. Per the germline V gene, CDR1 is SGHTA and CDR2 is FQGNSA. The CDR3 protein is CASSSSGSAYNEQFF. CDR3 nucleotide sequence: TGTGCCAGCAGCTCTAGCGGGAGCGCGTACAATGAGCAGTTCTTC.

This chain uses TRBV10-3 with TRBJ2-3; 13 nucleotides align to TRBD2. Germline lookup yields CDR1 ENHRY and CDR2 SYGVKD. V shed 6 bases and J 4 bases; nucleotides not matched to a gene: 4. CDR3 size: 15 residues. This CDR3 is CAIRGLAGAPDTQYF. CDR3 nucleotides: TGTGCCATCAGAGGACTAGCGGGGGCGCCAGATACGCAGTATTTT.

The chain has TRBV7-2 and TRBJ2-7, with 7 bases fitting TRBD1. This CDR3 is built from 14 residues. V dropped 3 bases and J dropped 3; count of bases not matched to a gene: 5. Per the germline V gene, CDR1 is SGHTA and CDR2 is FQGNSA. CDR3 loop: CASSFGTASYEQYF. Here the CDR3 DNA reads TGTGCCAGCAGCTTCGGGACAGCGAGCTACGAGCAGTACTTC.

J is TRBJ1-2 and V is TRBV5-1; no reliable D call. The V end was cut by 0 bases, the J end by 2 bases, with 14 bases between. Germline assignment: CDR1 SGHRS and CDR2 YFSETQ. This CDR3 spans 16 amino acids. The CDR3 DNA is TGCGCCAGCAGCTTGGGGTCAGGTCCCTTAAACTATGGCTACACCTTC. This gives the protein CASSLGSGPLNYGYTF.

V usage is TRBV7-2 and J usage is TRBJ2-2, with D perhaps TRBD1 (5 bases). Germline CDR1 reads SGHTA; CDR2 reads FQGNSA. Trimming took off 7 bases at V and 4 bases at J, with 16 bases between the two ends. The CDR3 totals 15 residues. DNA for the CDR3: TGTGCCAGCACTTCCCGGACAAGGGCCACCGGGGAGCTGTTTTTT. Translating it yields CASTSRTRATGELFF.